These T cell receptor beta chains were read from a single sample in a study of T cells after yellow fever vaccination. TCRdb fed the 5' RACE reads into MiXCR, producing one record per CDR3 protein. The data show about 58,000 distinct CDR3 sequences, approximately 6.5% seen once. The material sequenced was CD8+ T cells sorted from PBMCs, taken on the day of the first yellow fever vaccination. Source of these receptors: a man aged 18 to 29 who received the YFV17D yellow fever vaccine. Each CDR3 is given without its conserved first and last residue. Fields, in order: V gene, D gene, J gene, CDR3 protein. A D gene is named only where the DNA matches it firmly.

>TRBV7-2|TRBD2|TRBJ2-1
ASSLGSAGAYNEQF
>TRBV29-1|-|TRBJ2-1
SVGGSGPYNEQF
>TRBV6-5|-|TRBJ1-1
ASSYSKATEAF
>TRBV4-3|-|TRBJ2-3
ASSQLWWGGDTDTQY
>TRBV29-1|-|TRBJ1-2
SAQLRDDYGYT
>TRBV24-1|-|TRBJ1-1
ATSETADNTEAF
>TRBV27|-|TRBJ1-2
ASGRRPSQGHT
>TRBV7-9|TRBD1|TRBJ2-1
ASSSYRDSSYNEQF
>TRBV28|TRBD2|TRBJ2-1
ASRHRRDYTYNEQF
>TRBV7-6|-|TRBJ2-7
ASSAGTETYEQY
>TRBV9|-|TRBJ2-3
ASSARGPPTDTQY
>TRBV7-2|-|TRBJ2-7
ASSLGAGAYEQY
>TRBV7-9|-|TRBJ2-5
ASSFREGAQETQY
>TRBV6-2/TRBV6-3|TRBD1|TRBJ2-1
ASSYPDRGFRPDNEQF
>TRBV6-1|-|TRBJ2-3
ASNLASTDTQY
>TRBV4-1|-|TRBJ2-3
ASSPPSGLPQY
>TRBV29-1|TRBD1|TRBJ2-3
SVGQGGADTQY
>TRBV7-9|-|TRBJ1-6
ASSLLVGFNSPLH
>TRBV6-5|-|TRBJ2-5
ASILRGLYQETQY
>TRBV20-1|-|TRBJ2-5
SASWVRQETQY
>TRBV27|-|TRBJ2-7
ASSLLGTLYYEQY
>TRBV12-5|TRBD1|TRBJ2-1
ASGGQEKTNEQF
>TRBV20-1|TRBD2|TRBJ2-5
SARGLAHQETQY
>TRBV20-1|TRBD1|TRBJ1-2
SARDHSGTGTSGYT
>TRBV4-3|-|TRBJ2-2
ASSLTQGGELF
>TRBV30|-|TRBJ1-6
AWRENRVRSSPLH
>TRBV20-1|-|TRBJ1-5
SAPVGEHQPQH
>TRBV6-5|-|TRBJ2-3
ASSYSKGPEDTDTQY
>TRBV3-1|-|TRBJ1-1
ASSQENYRYTEAF
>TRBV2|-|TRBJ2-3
ASSEPGQTDTQY
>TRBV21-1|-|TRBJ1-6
ASSEGQFVRDPLH
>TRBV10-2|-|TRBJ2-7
VSSRQAALGVYEQY
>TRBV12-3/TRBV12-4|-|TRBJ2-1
ASSLLSPRGEQF
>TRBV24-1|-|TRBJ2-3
ATSDLSTDTQY
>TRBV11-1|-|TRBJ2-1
ASSLALPIQRSYNEQF
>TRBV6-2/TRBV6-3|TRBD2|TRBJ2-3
ASSYSPLAGGPGVERRTDTQY
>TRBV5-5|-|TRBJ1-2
ASRQESDGYT
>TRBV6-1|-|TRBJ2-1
ASSPWTAYNEQF
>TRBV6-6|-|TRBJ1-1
ASRSGVNTEAF
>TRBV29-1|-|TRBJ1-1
SADSLNTEAF
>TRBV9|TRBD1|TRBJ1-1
ASSVAVPGGHTEAF
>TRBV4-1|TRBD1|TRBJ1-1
ASSPTGGMNTEAF
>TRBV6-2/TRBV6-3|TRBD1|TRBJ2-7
ASSYNRDRGLYEQY
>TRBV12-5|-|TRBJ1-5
ASGLGWPQH
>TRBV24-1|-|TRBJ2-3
ATRGGDTDTQY